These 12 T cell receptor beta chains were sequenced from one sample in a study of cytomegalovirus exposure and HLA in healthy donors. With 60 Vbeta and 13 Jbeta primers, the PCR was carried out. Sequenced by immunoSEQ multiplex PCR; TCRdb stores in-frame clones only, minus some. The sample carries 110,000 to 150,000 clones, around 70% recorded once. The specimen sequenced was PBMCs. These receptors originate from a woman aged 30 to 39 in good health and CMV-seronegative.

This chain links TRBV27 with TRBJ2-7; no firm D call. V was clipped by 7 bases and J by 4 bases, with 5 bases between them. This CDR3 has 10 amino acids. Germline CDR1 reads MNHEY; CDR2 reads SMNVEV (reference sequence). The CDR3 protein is CASTPYEQYF. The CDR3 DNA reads TGTGCCAGCACCCCTTACGAGCAGTACTTC.

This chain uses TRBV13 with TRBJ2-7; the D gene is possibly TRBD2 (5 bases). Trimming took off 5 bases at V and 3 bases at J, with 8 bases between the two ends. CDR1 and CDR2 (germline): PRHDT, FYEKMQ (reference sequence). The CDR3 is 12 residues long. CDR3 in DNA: TGTGCCAGCAGCGCGAGGGACTACGAGCAGTACTTC. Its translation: CASSARDYEQYF.

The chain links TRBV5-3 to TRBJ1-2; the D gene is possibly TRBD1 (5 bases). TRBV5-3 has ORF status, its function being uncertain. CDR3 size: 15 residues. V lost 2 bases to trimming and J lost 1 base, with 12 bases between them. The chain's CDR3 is CARSFAGLDNYGYTF. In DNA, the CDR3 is TGTGCCAGAAGCTTTGCAGGGTTAGATAACTATGGCTACACCTTC.

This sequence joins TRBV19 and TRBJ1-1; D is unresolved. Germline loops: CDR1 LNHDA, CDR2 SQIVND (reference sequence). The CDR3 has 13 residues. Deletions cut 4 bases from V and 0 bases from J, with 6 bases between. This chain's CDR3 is CASSTSLNTEAFF. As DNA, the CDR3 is TGTGCCAGTAGTACCTCCTTGAACACTGAAGCTTTCTTT.

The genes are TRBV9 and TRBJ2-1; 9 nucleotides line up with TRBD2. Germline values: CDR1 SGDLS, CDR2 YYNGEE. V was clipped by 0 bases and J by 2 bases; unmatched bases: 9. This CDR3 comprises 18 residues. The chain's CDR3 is CASSVAGSGSYTYNEQFF. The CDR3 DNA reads TGTGCCAGCAGCGTAGCGGGTAGCGGGAGTTACACCTACAATGAGCAGTTCTTC.

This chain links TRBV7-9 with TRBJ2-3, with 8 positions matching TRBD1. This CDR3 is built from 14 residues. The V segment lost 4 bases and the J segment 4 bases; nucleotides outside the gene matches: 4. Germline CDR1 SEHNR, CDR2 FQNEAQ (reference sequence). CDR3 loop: CASSWTGIPDTQYF. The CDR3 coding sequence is TGTGCCAGCAGCTGGACAGGGATCCCAGATACGCAGTATTTT.

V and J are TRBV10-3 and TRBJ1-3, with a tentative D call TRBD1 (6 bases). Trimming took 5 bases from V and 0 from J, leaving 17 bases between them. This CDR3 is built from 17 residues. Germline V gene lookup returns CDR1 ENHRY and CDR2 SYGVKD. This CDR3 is CAISRQVSDLSGNTIYF. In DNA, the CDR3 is TGTGCCATCAGTAGACAGGTTTCTGATCTCTCTGGAAACACCATATATTTT.

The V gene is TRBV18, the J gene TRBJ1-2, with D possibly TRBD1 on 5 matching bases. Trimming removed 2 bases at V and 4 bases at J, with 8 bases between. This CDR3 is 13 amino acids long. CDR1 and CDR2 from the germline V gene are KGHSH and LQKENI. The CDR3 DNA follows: TGTGCCAGCTCACCAGGGGGGACCTATGGCTACACCTTC. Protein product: CASSPGGTYGYTF.

CDR3 protein: CASRPRGYTEAFF. In DNA form, the CDR3 reads TGTGCCAGCAGACCCAGGGGTTACACTGAAGCTTTCTTT. The rearrangement joins TRBV6-1 to TRBJ1-1; maybe TRBD1 (6 bases). V lost 6 bases and J 3 bases, leaving 11 bases between the germline ends. The CDR3 has 13 residues. Germline CDR1 reads MNHNS; CDR2 reads SASEGT.

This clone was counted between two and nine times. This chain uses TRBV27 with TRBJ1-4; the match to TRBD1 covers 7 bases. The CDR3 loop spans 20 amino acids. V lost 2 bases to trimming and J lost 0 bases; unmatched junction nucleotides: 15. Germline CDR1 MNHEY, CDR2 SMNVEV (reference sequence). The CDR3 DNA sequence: TGTGCCAGCAGTTTACCCAAGGGACAGCCGAGCTCTGCAACTAATGAAAAACTGTTTTTT. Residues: CASSLPKGQPSSATNEKLFF. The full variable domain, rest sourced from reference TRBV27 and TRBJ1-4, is EAQVTQNPRYLITVTGKKLTVTCSQNMNHEYMSWYRQDPGLGLRQIYYSMNVEVTDKGDVPEGYKVSRKEKRNFPLILESPSPNQTSLYFCASSLPKGQPSSATNEKLFFGSGTQLSVL.

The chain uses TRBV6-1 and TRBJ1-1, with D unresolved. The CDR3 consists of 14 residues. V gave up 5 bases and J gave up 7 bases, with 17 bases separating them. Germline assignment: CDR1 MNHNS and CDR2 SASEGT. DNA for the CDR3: TGTGCCAGCAGTCCAATGGGAGTGTGGGATGAAGCTTTCTTT. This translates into CASSPMGVWDEAFF.

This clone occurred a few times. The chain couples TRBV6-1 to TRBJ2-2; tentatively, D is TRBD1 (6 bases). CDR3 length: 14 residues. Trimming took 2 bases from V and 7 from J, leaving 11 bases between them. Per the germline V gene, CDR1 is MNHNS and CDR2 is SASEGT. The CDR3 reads CASSERGSNGELFF. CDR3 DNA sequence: TGTGCCAGCAGTGAAAGGGGGTCGAACGGGGAGCTGTTTTTT.